The TCR beta chain under discussion was sequenced for a study of cytomegalovirus exposure and HLA in healthy donors. Primers: 60 Vbeta forward and 13 Jbeta reverse. Profiled with immunoSEQ multiplex PCR; TCRdb holds only in-frame clones, not every one. The sample includes approximately 190,000 clones, roughly 80% of them seen just once. Losses at the gene ends were 7 bases for V and 2 bases for J; bases not matched to a gene: 3. The CDR3 has 14 amino acids. Germline V gene sequence: CDR1 SNHLY, CDR2 FYNNEI. A note on this clone: Its cognate antigen is unknown.

General study findings and limits: Later on, an analysis tied approximately 17,000 TCR beta sequences to HLA alleles at 0.05 false discovery rate. Earlier analysis yielded a pattern in which most TCR beta V segments were productive about 87% or about 30% of the time.

The sequencing sample was made of PBMCs. V gene TRBV2 combines with J gene TRBJ2-1; TRBD1 matches at 9 bases. The sequence came from a woman under 30 in good health and CMV-seronegative. The CDR3 spells CASITGGPYNEQFF. The CDR3 DNA reads TGTGCCAGCATTACAGGGGGCCCCTACAATGAGCAGTTCTTC.